These 7 T cell receptor beta chains share one sample of origin, sequenced in a study of human thymus T cells (dated by TCRdb to 2018 to 2020). The library was prepared using the immunoSEQ multiplex PCR assay. TCRdb provides this immuneACCESS table in a form limited to in-frame rearrangements. Some clones are lacking; in checked studies, under half of them reflect an unresolved V gene, and why the rest are absent is not known. Here the sample has 86,000 or so clones; 90% to 97% occur a single time. The ten largest account for 0.025% to 0.035% of the sample. The thymus tissue came from surgical resects taken out during corrective cardiac surgery. The sequenced sample was thymus tissue. The source of these receptors is a boy under two years old with a congenital heart defect but otherwise immunologically healthy.

This clone was seen just once. The chain combines TRBV5-1 with TRBJ2-7; 11 nucleotides align to TRBD1. The germline CDR1 and CDR2 sequences are SGHRS and YFSETQ. This CDR3 has 19 residues. Unmatched junction bases numbered 24, after V lost 7 bases and J lost 6 bases. CDR3 in DNA: TGCGCCAGCCCTTCTTGCCTTTTTGGGACAGGGGGATCGGGCTCCGAGCAGTACTTC. Translated, it gives CASPSCLFGTGGSGSEQYF.

V is TRBV2 and J is TRBJ2-7; D call uncertain. Germline values: CDR1 SNHLY, CDR2 FYNNEI. V lost 5 bases and J lost 0, with 5 bases in between. The CDR3 covers 12 residues. The CDR3 loop reads CASSPISYEQYF. In nucleotides, the CDR3 is TGTGCCAGCAGTCCAATCTCCTACGAGCAGTACTTC.

In this sample, this clone turned up once. This chain uses TRBV11-2 with TRBJ2-7; unclear D gene. CDR1 and CDR2 from the germline V gene are SGHAT and FQNNGV. Deletions cut 0 bases from V and 2 bases from J, with 11 bases between. The CDR3 loop spans 15 amino acids. CDR3 region: CASSLDPSQPYEQYF. CDR3 nucleotides: TGTGCCAGCAGCTTAGATCCGTCGCAGCCCTACGAGCAGTACTTC.

The V gene is TRBV4-1, the J gene TRBJ1-2; D unresolved. Germline V gene data show CDR1 as MGHRA and CDR2 as YSYEKL. The ends were cut back, 1 base at V and 0 bases at J, with 6 bases in the middle. This CDR3 contains 14 residues. CDR3 bases: TGCGCCAGCAGCCAAGGATTTGCTAACTATGGCTACACCTTC. It yields the protein CASSQGFANYGYTF.

A word on this clone: Relative to the germline gene, one junction end is altered; a read error may explain this. The rearrangement joins TRBV7-9 to TRBJ2-4, with D possibly being TRBD1 (5 bases). CDR3 size: 16 residues. Germline V gene lookup returns CDR1 SEHNR and CDR2 FQNEAQ (reference sequence). The CDR3 is CASSLANLTKSDTKQF. The DNA for the CDR3 is TGTGCCAGCAGCTTAGCGAATTTAACGAAATCGGACACAAAACAATTC.

The CDR3 sequence is CASSRQGAAYNEQFF. The CDR3 DNA sequence: TGTGCCAGCAGCCGACAGGGGGCTGCCTACAATGAGCAGTTCTTC. The gene calls are TRBV7-2 and TRBJ2-1, with TRBD1 identical over 10 bases. Germline lookup yields CDR1 SGHTA and CDR2 FQGNSA. The CDR3 is 15 amino acids. Losses at the gene ends were 5 bases for V and 2 bases for J; bases not matched to a gene: 3.

The CDR3 spells CASSFGWGEIGEQYF. CDR3 DNA sequence: TGTGCCAGCAGCTTCGGGTGGGGGGAAATCGGCGAGCAGTACTTC. The rearrangement links TRBV5-6 to TRBJ2-7; perhaps TRBD2 as D (6 bases). Germline V gene data show CDR1 as SGHDT and CDR2 as YYEEEE. Trimming pared 2 bases from V and 6 bases from J, leaving 18 bases between. This CDR3 is built from 15 residues.